One and the same sample provided the 20 T cell receptor beta chains below, sequenced in a study of cytotoxic CD8 clonotypes in ibrutinib-treated CLL. The table came from immunoSEQ multiplex PCR; TCRdb's copy has only in-frame clones and leaves some out. The sample has around 140,000 clones; approximately 85% are singletons. Sequenced material: PBMCs, taken after 24 months of ibrutinib treatment. Source of these receptors: a human donor with chronic lymphocytic leukemia.

This clone was picked up a small number of times. This chain joins TRBV2 and TRBJ1-2; D is unresolved. V was shortened by 6 bases and J by 4 bases, with 12 bases between the two germline ends. CDR1 is SNHLY and CDR2 is FYNNEI in the germline V gene. This CDR3 contains 13 residues. The CDR3 bases are TGTGCCAGCAGCGCGCGGCAGATCTATGGCTACACCTTC. Translating gives CASSARQIYGYTF.

The V call is TRBV19, the J call TRBJ1-2; tentatively, D is TRBD1 (6 bases). Trimming stripped 6 bases from V and 4 bases from J, with 15 bases between. CDR1 is LNHDA and CDR2 is SQIVND in the germline V gene (reference sequence). CDR3 size: 14 residues. CDR3 amino acids: CASRQGTSSYGYTF. CDR3 nucleotide sequence: TGTGCCAGTAGACAGGGAACATCTTCCTATGGCTACACCTTC.

The chain carries TRBV29-1 and TRBJ2-2; 8 bases align to TRBD1. The CDR3 sequence is 14 residues long. CDR1 is SQVTM and CDR2 is ANQGSEA in the germline V gene. J gave up 5 bases and V 6 bases, and 8 bases lay outside the gene matches. The CDR3, as DNA: TGCAGCGTCGTGGACAGGGACGGTACCGGGGAGCTGTTTTTT. It codes for CSVVDRDGTGELFF.

The chain carries TRBV27 and TRBJ2-7, with TRBD2 as a possible D gene (6 bases). This CDR3 is built from 13 residues. CDR1 and CDR2 (germline): MNHEY, SMNVEV (reference sequence). The V gene lost 8 bases and the J gene lost 3 bases, with 14 bases spanning the gap. The DNA for the CDR3 is TGTGCCAGCCGGTGGGGTAGCGGCTACGAGCAGTACTTC. Translated, it gives CASRWGSGYEQYF.

The CDR3 spells CASSLEGAREQYF. CDR3 coding DNA: TGTGCCAGCAGCTTGGAAGGGGCCCGCGAGCAGTACTTC. This chain links TRBV5-6 with TRBJ2-7; D is perhaps TRBD1 (5 bases). The length of the CDR3 is 13 residues. CDR1 is SGHDT, CDR2 YYEEEE, per germline. V lost 0 bases and J lost 6, with 10 bases in between.

This rearrangement joins TRBV10-3 to TRBJ1-2, with 8 bases that match TRBD1. After removal of 4 bases from V and 4 bases from J, the junction contained 5 bases not matched to a gene. This CDR3 comprises 14 residues. Germline CDR1 and CDR2: ENHRY and SYGVKD. The CDR3 protein is CAISGPGQGYGYTF. CDR3 DNA: TGTGCCATCAGTGGTCCCGGACAGGGCTATGGCTACACCTTC.

The V gene is TRBV9, the J gene TRBJ2-7; the match to TRBD1 covers 9 bases. V lost 5 bases to trimming and J lost 6 bases; unmatched junction nucleotides: 9. The germline CDR1 and CDR2 sequences are SGDLS and YYNGEE. The CDR3 contains 14 residues. CDR3 residues: CASRASLDRGEQYF. Here the CDR3 DNA reads TGTGCCAGCAGAGCCAGCCTGGACAGGGGCGAGCAGTACTTC. Supplemented by reference TRBV9 and TRBJ2-7, the full variable domain reads DSGVTQTPKHLITATGQRVTLRCSPRSGDLSVYWYQQSLDQGLQFLIQYYNGEERAKGNILERFSAQQFPDLHSELNLSSLELGDSALYFCASRASLDRGEQYFGPGTRLTVT.

This clone has a handful of counts. V gene TRBV5-1 combines with J gene TRBJ2-7, with 11 bases identical to TRBD2. Germline values: CDR1 SGHRS, CDR2 YFSETQ. V was pared by 4 bases and J by 2 bases, with 5 bases of the junction left unmatched. The length of the CDR3 is 15 residues. The CDR3 DNA follows: TGCGCCAGCAGCCGGGGGACTAGCGGTACCTACGAGCAGTACTTC. It yields the protein CASSRGTSGTYEQYF.

The V call is TRBV6-6, the J call TRBJ2-7; 10 nucleotides match TRBD2. The germline V gene encodes CDR1 MNHNY and CDR2 SVGAGI (reference sequence). V lost 0 bases and J lost 2; bases outside the gene matches: 1. The CDR3 is made up of 15 amino acids. DNA for the CDR3: TGTGCCAGCAGTTACTCCAGCGGGGGGGCCTACGAGCAGTACTTC. Its protein is CASSYSSGGAYEQYF.

The chain employs TRBV27 and TRBJ2-7; 10 nucleotides match TRBD2. CDR1 is MNHEY and CDR2 is SMNVEV in the germline V gene (reference sequence). V was clipped by 5 bases and J by 7 bases; unmatched bases: 8. This CDR3 comprises 14 residues. This CDR3 reads CASSSGGAGREQYF. The DNA of the CDR3 is TGTGCCAGCAGTAGCGGGGGGGCGGGGAGGGAGCAGTACTTC.

This chain connects TRBV30 to TRBJ2-7; D not certain. The CDR3 totals 11 residues. CDR1 is GTSNPN and CDR2 is SVGIG in the germline V gene (reference sequence). The V gene lost 2 bases and the J gene lost 4 bases, with 6 bases spanning the gap. The CDR3 is CAWSIRYEQYF. In DNA, the CDR3 is TGTGCCTGGAGTATACGATACGAGCAGTACTTC.

The rearrangement joins TRBV7-3 to TRBJ2-7, with D hard to call. The CDR3 is 14 residues long. Germline CDR1 is SGHTA and CDR2 is FQGTGA. Trimming pared 5 bases from V and 2 bases from J, leaving 13 bases between. CDR3 sequence (DNA): TGTGCCAGCAGCCCCTTCGGAGCCGCCTACGAGCAGTACTTC. Translated, it gives CASSPFGAAYEQYF. Filled out from reference TRBV7-3 and TRBJ2-7, the complete variable domain reads GAGVSQTPSNKVTEKGKYVELRCDPISGHTALYWYRQSLGQGPEFLIYFQGTGAADDSGLPNDRFFAVRPEGSVSTLKIQRTERGDSAVYLCASSPFGAAYEQYFGPGTRLTVT.

The chain recombines TRBV4-1 with TRBJ1-2; D gene uncertain. Germline V gene sequence: CDR1 MGHRA, CDR2 YSYEKL. Trimming took off 0 bases at V and 4 bases at J, with 12 bases between the two ends. This CDR3 comprises 15 residues. CDR3 coding DNA: TGCGCCAGCAGCCAAGATTCCCGGTCTCTCTATGGCTACACCTTC. This translates into CASSQDSRSLYGYTF.

The gene calls are TRBV7-9 and TRBJ2-7, with 9 bases that match TRBD1. Trimming cost V 5 bases and J 3 bases; bases outside gene matches: 8. Germline assignment: CDR1 SEHNR and CDR2 FQNEAQ (reference sequence). There are 15 residues in the CDR3. Written as DNA, the CDR3 is TGTGCCAGCAGCCACACAACAGGGGGCAACTACGAGCAGTACTTC. Amino acids: CASSHTTGGNYEQYF.

Only one count was recorded for this clone. This sequence joins TRBV28 and TRBJ1-1; possible D gene TRBD1, 5 bases. V lost 5 bases, J lost 1 base, and 8 bases lay in between. The CDR3 runs to 13 residues. Germline V gives CDR1 MDHEN, CDR2 SYDVKM. The CDR3 sequence: CASSVQENTEAFF. CDR3 DNA: TGTGCCAGCAGTGTACAGGAGAACACTGAAGCTTTCTTT.

The J gene is TRBJ2-7, the V gene TRBV10-3, with D unresolved. The CDR3 has 11 residues. Trimming pared 4 bases from V and 3 bases from J, leaving 4 bases between. CDR1 ENHRY and CDR2 SYGVKD come from the germline V gene. This CDR3 reads CAISGNYEQYF. For the CDR3, the DNA is TGTGCCATCAGTGGGAACTACGAGCAGTACTTC.

The gene calls are TRBV5-5 and TRBJ2-7, with a weak D call TRBD1 (5 bases). CDR1 and CDR2 from the germline V gene are SGHKS and YYEKEE (reference sequence). V was pared by 4 bases and J by 0 bases, with 14 bases between. The CDR3 contains 15 residues. In DNA form, the CDR3 reads TGTGCCAGCAGCCCAAGGGGTATCGTCTCCTACGAGCAGTACTTC. This translates into CASSPRGIVSYEQYF.

This clone was observed once. The V gene is TRBV27, the J gene TRBJ2-3; TRBD1 matches 7 bases. J was trimmed by 6 bases and V by 5 bases; bases with no gene match: 8. CDR3 size: 14 residues. Germline CDR1 and CDR2: MNHEY and SMNVEV (reference sequence). The DNA for the CDR3 is TGTGCCAGCAGTCAAGACAGGGAGCGGGATACGCAGTATTTT. Translated: CASSQDRERDTQYF.

J is TRBJ1-2 and V is TRBV13; maybe TRBD1 (5 bases). V was trimmed by 0 bases and J by 5 bases, leaving 13 bases between them. The germline gives CDR1 PRHDT, CDR2 FYEKMQ (reference sequence). CDR3 length: 15 amino acids. Here the CDR3 reads CASSLGQMGEYGYTF. The DNA of the CDR3 is TGTGCCAGCAGCTTAGGACAGATGGGGGAGTATGGCTACACCTTC.

The J gene is TRBJ2-1, the V gene TRBV25-1; no definite D call. Germline CDR1 reads MGHDK; CDR2 reads SYGVNS. Trimming cost V 8 bases and J 0 bases, with 14 bases left between them. The CDR3 is made up of 15 amino acids. The CDR3 DNA follows: TGTGCCAGCCGAGTGGGGTTTTACTCCTACAATGAGCAGTTCTTC. Translated, it gives CASRVGFYSYNEQFF.